This T cell receptor beta chain was sequenced in a study of T cells in Graves' hyperthyroidism and ophthalmopathy. General study results and limits: Stable hyperthyroidism was separated from ophthalmopathy by a model based on 13 V-J features. Clonotypes that were expanded in thyroid above 0.001 mostly appeared in blood too.

RNA transcripts served as the template for amplifying TCR beta CDR3 regions. HTBI primers were employed in a first-round RT-PCR of the TCR CDR3. TCRdb passed the multiplex PCR reads through MiXCR, listing each CDR3 protein once. The table includes some 770,000 distinct CDR3 sequences, about 17% detected once. Hyperthyroidism patients were newly diagnosed, had disease duration under 2 months, and were aged 18 to 65 years. Diagnostic decisions used clinical symptoms, serum thyroxine and TRAb, thyroid ultrasound and orbital computed tomography. This clonotype was counted a few times. Its antigen is currently unknown. CDR3 size: 13 residues. Trimming removed 1 base from V and 3 bases from J, with 10 bases in between. In germline, CDR1 is DFQATT, CDR2 SNEGSKA (reference sequence).

Material for sequencing was blood. This rearrangement joins TRBV20-1 to TRBJ2-7; D is uncertain. This receptor was obtained from a man aged 18 to 29 with Graves' hyperthyroidism. The DNA of the CDR3 is TGCAGTGCTAGAGTAACACCCAGCTACGAGCAGTACTTC. This translates into CSARVTPSYEQYF.